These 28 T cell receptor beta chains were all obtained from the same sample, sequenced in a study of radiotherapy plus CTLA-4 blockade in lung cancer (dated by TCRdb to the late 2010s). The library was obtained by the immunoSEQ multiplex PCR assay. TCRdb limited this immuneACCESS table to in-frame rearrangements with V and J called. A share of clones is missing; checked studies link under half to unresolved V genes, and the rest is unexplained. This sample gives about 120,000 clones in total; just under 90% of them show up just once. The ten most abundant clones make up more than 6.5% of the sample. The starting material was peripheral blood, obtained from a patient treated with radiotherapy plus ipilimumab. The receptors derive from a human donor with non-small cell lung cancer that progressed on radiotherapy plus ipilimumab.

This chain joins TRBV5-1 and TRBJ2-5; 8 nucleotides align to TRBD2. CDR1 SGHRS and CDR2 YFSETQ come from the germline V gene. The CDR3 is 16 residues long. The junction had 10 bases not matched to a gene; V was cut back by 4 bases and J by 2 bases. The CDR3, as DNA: TGCGCCAGCAGCCAGACAGGACTAGCAGAACAAGAGACCCAGTACTTC. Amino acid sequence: CASSQTGLAEQETQYF.

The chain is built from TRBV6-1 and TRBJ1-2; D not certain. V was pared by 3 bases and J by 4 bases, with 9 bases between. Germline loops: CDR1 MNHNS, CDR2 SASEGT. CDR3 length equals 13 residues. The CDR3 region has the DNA TGTGCCAGCAGTGAGGAGAGGTTCTATGGCTACACCTTC. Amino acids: CASSEERFYGYTF.

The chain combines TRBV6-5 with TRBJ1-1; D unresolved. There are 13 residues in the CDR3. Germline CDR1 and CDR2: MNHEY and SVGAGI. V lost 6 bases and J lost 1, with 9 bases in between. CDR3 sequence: CASRQTKNTEAFF. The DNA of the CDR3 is TGTGCCAGCAGACAAACAAAGAACACTGAAGCTTTCTTT.

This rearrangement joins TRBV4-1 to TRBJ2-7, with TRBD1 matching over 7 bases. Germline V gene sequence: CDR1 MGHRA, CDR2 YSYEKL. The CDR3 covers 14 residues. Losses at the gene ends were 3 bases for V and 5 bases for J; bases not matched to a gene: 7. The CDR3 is CASSQIQGSNEQYF. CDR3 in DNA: TGCGCCAGCAGCCAGATACAGGGGTCCAACGAGCAGTACTTC.

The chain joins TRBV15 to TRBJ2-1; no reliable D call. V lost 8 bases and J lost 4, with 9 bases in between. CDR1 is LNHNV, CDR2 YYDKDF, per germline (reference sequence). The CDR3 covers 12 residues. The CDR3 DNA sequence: TGTGCCACCGCGTTAGGATACAATGAGCAGTTCTTC. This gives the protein CATALGYNEQFF.

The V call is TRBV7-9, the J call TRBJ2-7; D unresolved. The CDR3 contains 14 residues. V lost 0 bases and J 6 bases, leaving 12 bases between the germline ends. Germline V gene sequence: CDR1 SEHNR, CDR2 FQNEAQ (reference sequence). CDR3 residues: CASSLAHGRSEQYF. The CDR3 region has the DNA TGTGCCAGCAGCTTAGCGCACGGCCGGAGCGAGCAGTACTTC.

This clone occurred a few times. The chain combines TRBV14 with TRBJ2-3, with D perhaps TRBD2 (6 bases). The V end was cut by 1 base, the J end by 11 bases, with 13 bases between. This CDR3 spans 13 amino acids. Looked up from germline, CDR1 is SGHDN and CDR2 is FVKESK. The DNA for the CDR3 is TGTGCCAGCAGCCAAGTGGCGCGGGAAGGGCAGTATTTT. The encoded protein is CASSQVAREGQYF.

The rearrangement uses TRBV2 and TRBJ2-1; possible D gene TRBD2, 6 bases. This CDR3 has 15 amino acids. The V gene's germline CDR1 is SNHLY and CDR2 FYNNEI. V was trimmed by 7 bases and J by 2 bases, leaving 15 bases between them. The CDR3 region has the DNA TGTGCCAGCACCCTAGATCGGGGGACCTACAATGAGCAGTTCTTC. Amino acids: CASTLDRGTYNEQFF.

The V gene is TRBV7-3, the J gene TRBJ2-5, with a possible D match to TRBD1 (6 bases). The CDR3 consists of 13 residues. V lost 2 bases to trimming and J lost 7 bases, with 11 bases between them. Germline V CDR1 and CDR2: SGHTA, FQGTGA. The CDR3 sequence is CASSLQQGWTQYF. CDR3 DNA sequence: TGTGCCAGCAGCTTACAACAGGGATGGACCCAGTACTTC.

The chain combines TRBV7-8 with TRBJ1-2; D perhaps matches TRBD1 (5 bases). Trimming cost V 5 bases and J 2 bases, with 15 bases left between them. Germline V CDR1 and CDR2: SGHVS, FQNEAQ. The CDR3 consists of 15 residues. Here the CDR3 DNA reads TGTGCCAGCAGCCCCCAACCACGGGGGAACTATGGCTACACCTTC. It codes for CASSPQPRGNYGYTF.

The CDR3 coding sequence is TGTGCCAGCAGCCCCTCGGCCAGTGGGAGGAAGGGCCGAGGGACAGATACGCAGTATTTT. Protein sequence: CASSPSASGRKGRGTDTQYF. The chain uses TRBV9 and TRBJ2-3; D may be TRBD2 (6 bases). The V gene's germline CDR1 is SGDLS and CDR2 YYNGEE. This CDR3 is built from 20 residues. Between the trimmed V and J ends, which lost 4 bases and 3 bases, there was a span of 30 bases. The full variable domain, its missing parts supplied by reference TRBV9 and TRBJ2-3, is DSGVTQTPKHLITATGQRVTLRCSPRSGDLSVYWYQQSLDQGLQFLIQYYNGEERAKGNILERFSAQQFPDLHSELNLSSLELGDSALYFCASSPSASGRKGRGTDTQYFGPGTRLTVL.

The CDR3 region is CASAPRWRAFF. The CDR3 DNA reads TGCGCCAGCGCCCCCCGGTGGCGAGCTTTCTTT. V usage is TRBV5-1 and J usage is TRBJ1-1; unclear D gene. Germline CDR1 reads SGHRS; CDR2 reads YFSETQ. The length of the CDR3 is 11 residues. With 7 bases removed from V and 10 bases from J, the gap between germline ends came to 14 bases.

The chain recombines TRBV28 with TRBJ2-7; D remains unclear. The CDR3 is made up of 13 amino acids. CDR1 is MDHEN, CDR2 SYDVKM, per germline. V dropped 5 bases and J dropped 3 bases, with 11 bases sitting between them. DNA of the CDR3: TGTGCCAGCAGTCCCCTGACGAGCTACGAGCAGTACTTC. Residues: CASSPLTSYEQYF.

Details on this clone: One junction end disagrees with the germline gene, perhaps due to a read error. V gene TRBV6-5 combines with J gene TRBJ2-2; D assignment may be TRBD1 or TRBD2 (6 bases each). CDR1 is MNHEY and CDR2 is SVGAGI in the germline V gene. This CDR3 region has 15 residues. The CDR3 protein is CATTRVGGVGGELFF. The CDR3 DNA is TGCGCCACCACACGGGTGGGGGGCGTCGGCGGGGAGCTGTTTTTT.

The CDR3 nucleotides read TGCGCCAGCAAAGGACAGGATTCCTACAATGAGCAGTTCTTC. It translates to CASKGQDSYNEQFF. This chain joins TRBV5-1 and TRBJ2-1, with 7 bases identical to TRBD1. The CDR3 length is 14 residues. Trimming cost V 6 bases and J 1 base; bases outside gene matches: 4. Germline CDR1 and CDR2: SGHRS and YFSETQ.

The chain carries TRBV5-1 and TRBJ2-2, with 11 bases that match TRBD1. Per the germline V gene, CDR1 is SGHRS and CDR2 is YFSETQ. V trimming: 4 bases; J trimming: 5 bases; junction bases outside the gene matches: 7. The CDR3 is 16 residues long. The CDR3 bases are TGCGCCAGCAGCCCCGGACAGGGGGCCCGAACCGGGGAGCTGTTTTTT. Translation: CASSPGQGARTGELFF. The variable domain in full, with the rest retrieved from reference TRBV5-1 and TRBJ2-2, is KAGVTQTPRYLIKTRGQQVTLSCSPISGHRSVSWYQQTPGQGLQFLFEYFSETQRNKGNFPGRFSGRQFSNSRSEMNVSTLELGDSALYLCASSPGQGARTGELFFGEGSRLTVL.

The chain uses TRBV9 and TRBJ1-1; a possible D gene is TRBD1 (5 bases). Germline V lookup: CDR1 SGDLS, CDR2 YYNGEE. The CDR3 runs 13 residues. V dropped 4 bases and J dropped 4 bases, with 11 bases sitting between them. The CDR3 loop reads CASSISGFTEAFF. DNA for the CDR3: TGTGCCAGCAGCATCTCAGGGTTCACTGAAGCTTTCTTT. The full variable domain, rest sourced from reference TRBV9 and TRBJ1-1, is DSGVTQTPKHLITATGQRVTLRCSPRSGDLSVYWYQQSLDQGLQFLIQYYNGEERAKGNILERFSAQQFPDLHSELNLSSLELGDSALYFCASSISGFTEAFFGQGTRLTVV.

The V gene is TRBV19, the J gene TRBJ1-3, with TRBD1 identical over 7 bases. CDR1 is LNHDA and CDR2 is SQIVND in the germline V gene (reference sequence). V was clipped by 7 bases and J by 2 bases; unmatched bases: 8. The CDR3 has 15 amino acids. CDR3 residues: CASTPTGNAGNTIYF. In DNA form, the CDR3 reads TGTGCCAGTACCCCGACAGGGAACGCTGGAAACACCATATATTTT.

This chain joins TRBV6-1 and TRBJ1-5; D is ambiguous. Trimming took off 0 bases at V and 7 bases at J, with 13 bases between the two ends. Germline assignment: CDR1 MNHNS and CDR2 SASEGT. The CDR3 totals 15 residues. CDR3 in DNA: TGTGCCAGCAGTGAAGCGCTGGGAGGGAGGCAGCCCCAGCATTTT. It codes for CASSEALGGRQPQHF.

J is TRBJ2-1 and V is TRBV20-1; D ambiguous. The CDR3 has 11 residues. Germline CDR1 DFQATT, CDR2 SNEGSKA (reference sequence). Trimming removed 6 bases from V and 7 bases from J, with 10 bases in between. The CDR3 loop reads CSAKVKNEQFF. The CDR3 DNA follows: TGCAGTGCGAAGGTAAAAAATGAGCAGTTCTTC.

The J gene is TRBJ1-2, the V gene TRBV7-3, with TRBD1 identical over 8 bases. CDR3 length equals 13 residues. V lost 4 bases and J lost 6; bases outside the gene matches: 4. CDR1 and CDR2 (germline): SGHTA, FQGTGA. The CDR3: CASSSTGGNGYTF. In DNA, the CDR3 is TGTGCCAGCAGCTCAACAGGGGGGAATGGCTACACCTTC.

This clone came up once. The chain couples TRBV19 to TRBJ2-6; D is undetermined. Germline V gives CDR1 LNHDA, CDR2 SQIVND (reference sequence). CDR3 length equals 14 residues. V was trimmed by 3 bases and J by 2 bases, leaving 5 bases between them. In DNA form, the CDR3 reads TGTGCCAGTAGTATGCGCGCTGGGGCCAACGTCCTGACTTTC. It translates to CASSMRAGANVLTF.

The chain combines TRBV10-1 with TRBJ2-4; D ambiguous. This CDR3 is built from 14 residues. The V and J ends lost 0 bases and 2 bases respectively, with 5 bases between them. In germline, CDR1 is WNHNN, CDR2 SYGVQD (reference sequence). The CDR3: CASSESWTKNIQYF. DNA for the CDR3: TGCGCCAGCAGTGAGTCGTGGACCAAAAACATTCAGTACTTC.

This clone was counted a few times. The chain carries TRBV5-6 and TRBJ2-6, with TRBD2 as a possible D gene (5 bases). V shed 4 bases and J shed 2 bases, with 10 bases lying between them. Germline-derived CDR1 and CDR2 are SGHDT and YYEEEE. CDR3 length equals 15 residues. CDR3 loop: CASSPDGTGANVLTF. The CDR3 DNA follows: TGTGCCAGCAGCCCTGACGGGACTGGGGCCAACGTCCTGACTTTC. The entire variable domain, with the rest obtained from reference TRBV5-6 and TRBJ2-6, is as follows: DAGVTQSPTHLIKTRGQQVTLRCSPKSGHDTVSWYQQALGQGPQFIFQYYEEEERQRGNFPDRFSGHQFPNYSSELNVNALLLGDSALYLCASSPDGTGANVLTFGAGSRLTVL.

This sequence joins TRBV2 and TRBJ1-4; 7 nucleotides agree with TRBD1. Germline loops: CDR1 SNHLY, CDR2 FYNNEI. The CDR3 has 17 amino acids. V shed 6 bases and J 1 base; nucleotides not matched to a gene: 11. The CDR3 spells CASRTMGQLITNEKLFF. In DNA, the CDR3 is TGTGCCAGCAGGACAATGGGACAGCTAATAACTAATGAAAAACTGTTTTTT. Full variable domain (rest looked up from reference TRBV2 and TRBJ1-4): EPEVTQTPSHQVTQMGQEVILRCVPISNHLYFYWYRQILGQKVEFLVSFYNNEISEKSEIFDDQFSVERPDGSNFTLKIRSTKLEDSAMYFCASRTMGQLITNEKLFFGSGTQLSVL.

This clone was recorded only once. DNA of the CDR3: TGTGCCAGCAGTTTATCTGACCTCAGGGAGCAGTTCTTC. This gives the protein CASSLSDLREQFF. The chain recombines TRBV27 with TRBJ2-1; no definite D call. This CDR3 is 13 amino acids long. In germline, CDR1 is MNHEY, CDR2 SMNVEV (reference sequence). Trimming pared 0 bases from V and 10 bases from J, leaving 10 bases between.

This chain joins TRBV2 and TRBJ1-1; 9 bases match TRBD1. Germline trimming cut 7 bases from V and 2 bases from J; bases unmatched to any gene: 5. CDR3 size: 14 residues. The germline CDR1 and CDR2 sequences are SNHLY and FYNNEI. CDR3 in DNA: TGTGCCAGCAAGCACAGGGGGCTCAACACTGAAGCTTTCTTT. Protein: CASKHRGLNTEAFF.

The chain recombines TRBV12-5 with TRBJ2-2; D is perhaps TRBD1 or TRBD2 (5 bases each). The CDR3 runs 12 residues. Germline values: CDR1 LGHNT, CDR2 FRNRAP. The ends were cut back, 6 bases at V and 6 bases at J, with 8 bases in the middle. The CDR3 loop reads CASGRGAGELFF. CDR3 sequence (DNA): TGTGCTAGTGGCCGAGGGGCCGGGGAGCTGTTTTTT.